This T cell receptor beta chain was obtained from a study of Ad26.COV2.S vaccination and SARS-CoV-2 variants. General study points: Once vaccination had occurred, spike-specific CD8+ and CD4+ T cell responses reportedly showed substantial breadth.

A word on this clone: Antigen unknown.

TCRdb's copy holds only in-frame clones and misses some; the assay was immunoSEQ multiplex PCR. The data show under 550,000 clones, roughly 90% seen once. V shed 4 bases and J shed 4 bases, with 16 bases lying between them. CDR1 is SGHTA, CDR2 FQGNSA, per germline. CDR3 size: 16 residues. Treatment: around 19 received Ad26.COV2.S at low or high dose, single or two shots; 5 received placebo; per-sample allocation not given. At day 63 after the first vaccine or placebo injection, samples were drawn. The sample consisted of peripheral blood, taken in a trial of Ad26.COV2.S vaccine versus placebo. The sequence was obtained from a person between 18 and 60 years old who received the Ad26.COV2.S COVID-19 vaccine or a placebo. The chain couples TRBV7-2 to TRBJ2-2; D may match TRBD1 or TRBD2 (5 bases each). CDR3: CASSSSTSGSTGELFF. In nucleotides, the CDR3 is TGTGCCAGCAGCTCAAGCACCTCAGGGAGCACCGGGGAGCTGTTTTTT.